The present T cell receptor (beta chain) was sequenced within a study of T cells after yellow fever vaccination. The study, taken as a whole, reports: Booster samples showed a return of most primary-vaccination clones (around 95% CD4, 88% CD8).

Template switching by 5'RACE produced TCR cDNA, adding a universal primer site and UMIs. TCRdb reprocessed the 5' RACE reads via MiXCR and lists one record per CDR3 protein. The table lists a few hundred thousand distinct CDR3 sequences, 6.8% of them singletons. At least ten counts were recorded for this clonotype. What it binds is unknown. The sample was PBMCs, taken about 41 days after the first yellow fever vaccination. This receptor was taken from a man aged 18 to 30 who received the YFV17D yellow fever vaccine.

CDR3 amino acids: CASSPGTGEYF. As DNA, the CDR3 is TGTGCCAGCAGTCCCGGGACAGGGGAGTACTTC. This chain joins TRBV6-5 and TRBJ2-7; the match to TRBD1 covers 10 bases. The CDR3 has 11 amino acids. Germline V lookup: CDR1 MNHEY, CDR2 SVGAGI. Trimming cost V 5 bases and J 11 bases; bases outside gene matches: 3.